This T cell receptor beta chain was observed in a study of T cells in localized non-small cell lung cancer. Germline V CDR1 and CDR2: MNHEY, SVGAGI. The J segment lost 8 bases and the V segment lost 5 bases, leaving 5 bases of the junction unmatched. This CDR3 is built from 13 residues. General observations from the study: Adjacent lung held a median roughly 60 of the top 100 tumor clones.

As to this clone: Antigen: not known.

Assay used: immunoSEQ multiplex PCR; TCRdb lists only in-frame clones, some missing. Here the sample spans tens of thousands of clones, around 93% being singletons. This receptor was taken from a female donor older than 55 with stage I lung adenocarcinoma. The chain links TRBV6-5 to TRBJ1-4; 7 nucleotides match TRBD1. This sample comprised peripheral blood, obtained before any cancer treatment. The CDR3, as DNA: TGTGCCAGCAGTCGCGGGACAGTAGAAAAACTGTTTTTT. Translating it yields CASSRGTVEKLFF.